The TCR beta chain under discussion was sequenced for a study of cytomegalovirus exposure and HLA in healthy donors. This CDR3 region has 14 residues. Losses at the gene ends were 2 bases for V and 4 bases for J; bases not matched to a gene: 1. The V gene's germline CDR1 is GTSNPN and CDR2 SVGIG (reference sequence). Vbeta (60) and Jbeta (13) primers were used in the PCR. Using immunoSEQ multiplex PCR, the repertoire was profiled, and TCRdb retains in-frame clones only, with some absent. The data hold approximately 210,000 clones, with around 83% observed a single time. Donors sampled were nominally healthy, though unrecorded immune exposures were likely. This clone was seen a handful of times.

The V and J genes are TRBV30 and TRBJ2-1; 11 nucleotides match TRBD2. Sequencing input: PBMCs. This TCR derives from a woman aged 40-49 years in good health and CMV-seronegative. CDR3 protein: CAWSRTSGYNEQFF. The DNA of the CDR3 is TGTGCCTGGAGTAGGACTAGCGGGTACAATGAGCAGTTCTTC.